This passage covers 21 T cell receptor beta chains from one sample sequenced in a study of shared clonotypes between healthy human individuals. Clones were read by immunoSEQ multiplex PCR, and TCRdb kept only the in-frame ones, dropping some. The sample lists over a million clones, approximately 97% occurring once. Sequenced input: naive CD4+ T cells sorted from blood. Described subset: CD45RA+ positively selected. These receptors all come from a man aged 30 to 39 in good health.

V is TRBV6-1 and J is TRBJ2-7; the match to TRBD1 covers 8 bases. Germline CDR1 is MNHNS and CDR2 is SASEGT. CDR3 length: 17 residues. J lost 0 bases, V lost 4 bases, and 11 bases had no gene match. The CDR3: CASSAGTGQLTSYEQYF. The CDR3 nucleotides are TGTGCCAGCAGTGCCGGGACAGGCCAGTTGACCTCCTACGAGCAGTACTTC.

In regard to this clone: Other DNA sequences within the sample encode an identical CDR3. V and J are TRBV2 and TRBJ2-7, with 7 bases lining up with TRBD1. With V trimmed by 6 bases and J by 3 bases, 2 bases remained unmatched. CDR1 is SNHLY and CDR2 is FYNNEI in the germline V gene. CDR3 length: 12 residues. The CDR3 DNA follows: TGTGCCAGCAGAGGGGACAGCTACGAGCAGTACTTC. Protein sequence: CASRGDSYEQYF.

CDR3 amino acids: CASSYSNSEDEQFF. The CDR3 region has the DNA TGTGCCAGCAGTTACTCGAACTCCGAGGATGAGCAGTTCTTC. The chain uses TRBV6-5 and TRBJ2-1; D unclear. Germline assignment: CDR1 MNHEY and CDR2 SVGAGI. CDR3 size: 14 residues. Trimming removed 0 bases at V and 8 bases at J, with 11 bases between.

The V call is TRBV2, the J call TRBJ1-4; 7 bases fit TRBD1. From germline, CDR1 is SNHLY and CDR2 FYNNEI. V shed 6 bases, J shed 4 bases, and the junction held 5 bases outside the gene matches. The CDR3 sequence is 14 residues long. For the CDR3, the DNA is TGTGCCAGCAGGACAGGGTCGAGTAATGAAAAACTGTTTTTT. It encodes CASRTGSSNEKLFF. Supplemented by reference TRBV2 and TRBJ1-4, the full variable domain reads EPEVTQTPSHQVTQMGQEVILRCVPISNHLYFYWYRQILGQKVEFLVSFYNNEISEKSEIFDDQFSVERPDGSNFTLKIRSTKLEDSAMYFCASRTGSSNEKLFFGSGTQLSVL.

The gene calls are TRBV5-8 and TRBJ2-2; D assignment may be TRBD1 or TRBD2 (6 bases each). V was trimmed by 1 base and J by 5 bases, leaving 12 bases between them. The CDR3 spans 15 residues. The V gene's germline CDR1 is SGHTS and CDR2 YDEGEE. The chain's CDR3 is CASSLFGGRTGELFF. The CDR3 nucleotides are TGTGCCAGCAGCTTGTTTGGGGGGCGAACCGGGGAGCTGTTTTTT.

The chain links TRBV7-2 to TRBJ2-5; 8 bases line up with TRBD1. Looked up from germline, CDR1 is SGHTA and CDR2 is FQGNSA. J lost 5 bases, V lost 5 bases, and 10 bases had no gene match. The CDR3 loop spans 15 amino acids. CDR3 residues: CASSKRQGRTETQYF. In DNA, the CDR3 is TGTGCCAGCAGCAAACGACAGGGGAGGACGGAGACCCAGTACTTC. Looking up the rest from reference TRBV7-2 and TRBJ2-5 gives the full variable domain: GAGVSQSPSNKVTEKGKDVELRCDPISGHTALYWYRQSLGQGLEFLIYFQGNSAPDKSGLPSDRFSAERTGGSVSTLTIQRTQQEDSAVYLCASSKRQGRTETQYFGPGTRLLVL.

The rearrangement links TRBV15 to TRBJ1-1, with 9 bases fitting TRBD1. J lost 3 bases, V lost 3 bases, and 5 bases had no gene match. This CDR3 is 15 amino acids long. Germline loops: CDR1 LNHNV, CDR2 YYDKDF (reference sequence). CDR3 loop: CATSSLRDRDTEAFF. CDR3 nucleotide sequence: TGTGCCACCAGCAGCCTCCGGGACAGGGACACTGAAGCTTTCTTT.

The chain uses TRBV5-1 and TRBJ2-7; TRBD1 matches 10 bases. This CDR3 region has 14 residues. The V and J ends lost 5 bases and 2 bases, in that order; junction bases with no gene match: 4. In germline, CDR1 is SGHRS, CDR2 YFSETQ. Here the CDR3 DNA reads TGCGCCAGCAGTGTCGGGACAGGGGCCTACGAGCAGTACTTC. Protein product: CASSVGTGAYEQYF.

To note about this clone: The junction departs from germline at one end; a sequencing error may be responsible. V is TRBV5-1 and J is TRBJ2-5; the D is unclear. Germline CDR1 is SGHRS and CDR2 is YFSETQ. The CDR3 spans 12 residues. CDR3 DNA sequence: TGCGCCAGCAGCTATGACCAGGAGACCCAGTACTTC. It specifies CASSYDQETQYF.

This clone appeared a few times. The chain employs TRBV7-9 and TRBJ2-5, with 10 bases aligning to TRBD2. Germline V gives CDR1 SEHNR, CDR2 FQNEAQ (reference sequence). V was pared by 5 bases and J by 5 bases, with 11 bases of the junction left unmatched. The CDR3 has 16 amino acids. The DNA of the CDR3 is TGTGCCAGCAGCACCGAGCTCCTAGCGGGAGTGGAGACCCAGTACTTC. Protein sequence: CASSTELLAGVETQYF.

The chain carries TRBV7-3 and TRBJ2-2; a possible D gene is TRBD1 (6 bases). The CDR3 runs 15 residues. Trimming took off 1 base at V and 7 bases at J, with 13 bases between the two ends. Per germline, CDR1 SGHTA and CDR2 FQGTGA. CDR3: CASSLSAGVNGELFF. As DNA, the CDR3 is TGTGCCAGCAGCTTAAGTGCAGGGGTTAACGGGGAGCTGTTTTTT.

The CDR3 is CASSVSGAYNEQFF. DNA for the CDR3: TGTGCCAGCTCTGTCAGCGGGGCTTACAATGAGCAGTTCTTC. The rearrangement joins TRBV2 to TRBJ2-1; 7 positions match TRBD2. CDR3 length: 14 amino acids. With V trimmed by 8 bases and J by 4 bases, 8 bases remained unmatched. CDR1 and CDR2 (germline): SNHLY, FYNNEI.

The rearrangement joins TRBV6-1 to TRBJ2-7, with 10 bases aligning to TRBD1. Trimming took 6 bases from V and 2 from J; bases not matched to a gene: 1. Germline-derived CDR1 and CDR2 are MNHNS and SASEGT. CDR3 size: 13 residues. CDR3 sequence reads: CASRDRGTYEQYF. The CDR3 DNA reads as TGTGCCAGCAGGGACAGGGGGACCTACGAGCAGTACTTC.

The chain recombines TRBV6-1 with TRBJ2-2; D might be TRBD2 (6 bases). CDR3 size: 14 residues. V shed 6 bases and J shed 7 bases, with 15 bases lying between them. CDR1 is MNHNS and CDR2 is SASEGT in the germline V gene. The CDR3 coding sequence is TGTGCCAGCAGCGGGATTCTGGAGGGCGGGGAGCTGTTTTTT. Protein: CASSGILEGGELFF.

This chain connects TRBV5-1 to TRBJ2-7; maybe TRBD1 (5 bases). The CDR3 contains 14 residues. Germline V gene lookup returns CDR1 SGHRS and CDR2 YFSETQ. Deletions cut 0 bases from V and 9 bases from J, with 16 bases between. Here the CDR3 DNA reads TGCGCCAGCAGCTTGGTGTCAGGGAATCAGGTGCAGTACTTC. Translated, it gives CASSLVSGNQVQYF.

The chain recombines TRBV28 with TRBJ2-6; D possibly corresponds to TRBD2 (6 bases). Germline CDR1 and CDR2: MDHEN and SYDVKM. This CDR3 region has 16 residues. The V end was cut by 10 bases, the J end by 0 bases, with 16 bases between. The CDR3 nucleotides are TGTGCCACCTCCCCAACGGGACTCTCTGGGGCCAACGTCCTGACTTTC. The encoded protein is CATSPTGLSGANVLTF.

The chain carries TRBV6-1 and TRBJ1-5; no clear D. Per germline, CDR1 MNHNS and CDR2 SASEGT. V was cut by 4 bases and J by 1 base, with 14 bases left in between. CDR3 length: 16 amino acids. This chain's CDR3 is CASSAQVGYSNQPQHF. The CDR3 DNA sequence: TGTGCCAGCAGTGCCCAGGTAGGGTACAGCAATCAGCCCCAGCATTTT.

The CDR3 sequence: CASSLLSRGYGYTF. The CDR3 bases are TGTGCCAGCAGTTTATTAAGTCGCGGCTATGGCTACACCTTC. The chain employs TRBV28 and TRBJ1-2; no clear D gene. CDR3 size: 14 residues. Germline assignment: CDR1 MDHEN and CDR2 SYDVKM. V shed 1 base and J shed 4 bases, with 10 bases lying between them.

The chain employs TRBV11-2 and TRBJ1-2; weak D call: TRBD1 (6 bases). With 3 bases removed from V and 7 bases from J, the gap between germline ends came to 15 bases. Germline V lookup: CDR1 SGHAT, CDR2 FQNNGV. The CDR3 consists of 14 residues. In DNA, the CDR3 is TGTGCCAGCAGCTTCGGACAGTTCGGGGGTGGCTACACCTTC. Translated: CASSFGQFGGGYTF.

This chain uses TRBV5-6 with TRBJ1-1, with unresolved D. The ends were cut back, 0 bases at V and 4 bases at J, with 16 bases in the middle. Germline CDR1 SGHDT, CDR2 YYEEEE. There are 16 residues in the CDR3. CDR3 sequence reads: CASSLVLAPGGTEAFF. In DNA, the CDR3 is TGTGCCAGCAGCTTGGTTTTGGCCCCGGGAGGCACTGAAGCTTTCTTT. Looking up the rest from reference TRBV5-6 and TRBJ1-1 gives the full variable domain: DAGVTQSPTHLIKTRGQQVTLRCSPKSGHDTVSWYQQALGQGPQFIFQYYEEEERQRGNFPDRFSGHQFPNYSSELNVNALLLGDSALYLCASSLVLAPGGTEAFFGQGTRLTVV.

CDR3 DNA sequence: TGTGCCAGCAGCCCTGGGACTTCGGGCACCCAGTACTTC. This translates into CASSPGTSGTQYF. The chain employs TRBV7-2 and TRBJ2-5, with D maybe TRBD2 (6 bases). Germline CDR1 reads SGHTA; CDR2 reads FQGNSA. The CDR3 spans 13 residues. Deletions cut 5 bases from V and 8 bases from J, with 15 bases between.